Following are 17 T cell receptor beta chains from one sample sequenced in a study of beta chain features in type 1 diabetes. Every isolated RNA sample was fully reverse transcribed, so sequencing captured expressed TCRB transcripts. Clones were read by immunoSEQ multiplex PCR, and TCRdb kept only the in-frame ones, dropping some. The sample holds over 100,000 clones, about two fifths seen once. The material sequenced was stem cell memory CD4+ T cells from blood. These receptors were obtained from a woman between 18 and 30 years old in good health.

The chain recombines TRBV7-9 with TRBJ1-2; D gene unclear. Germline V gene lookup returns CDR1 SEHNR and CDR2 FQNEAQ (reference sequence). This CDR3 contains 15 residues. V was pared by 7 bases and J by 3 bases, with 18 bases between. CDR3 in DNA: TGTGCCAGCACCCGAGGAACGGAAGTAGACTATGGCTACACCTTC. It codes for CASTRGTEVDYGYTF.

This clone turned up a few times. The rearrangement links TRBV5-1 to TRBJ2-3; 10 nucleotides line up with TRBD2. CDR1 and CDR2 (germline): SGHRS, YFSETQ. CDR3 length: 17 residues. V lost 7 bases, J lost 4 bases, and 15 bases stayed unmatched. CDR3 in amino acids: CASYLGIAGGLSDTQYF. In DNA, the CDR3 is TGCGCCAGCTACCTTGGAATAGCGGGAGGATTATCAGATACGCAGTATTTT.

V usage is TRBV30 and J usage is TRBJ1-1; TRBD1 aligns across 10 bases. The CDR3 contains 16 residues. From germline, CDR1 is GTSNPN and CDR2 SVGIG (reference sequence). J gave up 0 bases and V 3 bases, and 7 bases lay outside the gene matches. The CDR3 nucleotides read TGTGCCTGGAGGGGACAGGGGTCCCCTATGAACACTGAAGCTTTCTTT. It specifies CAWRGQGSPMNTEAFF. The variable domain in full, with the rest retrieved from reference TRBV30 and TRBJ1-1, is SQTIHQWPATLVQPVGSPLSLECTVEGTSNPNLYWYRQAAGRGLQLLFYSVGIGQISSEVPQNLSASRPQDRQFILSSKKLLLSDSGFYLCAWRGQGSPMNTEAFFGQGTRLTVV.

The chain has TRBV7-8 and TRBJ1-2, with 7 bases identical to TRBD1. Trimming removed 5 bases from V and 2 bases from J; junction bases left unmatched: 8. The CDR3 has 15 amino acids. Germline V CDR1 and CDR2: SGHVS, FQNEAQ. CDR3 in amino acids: CASSHRRDRNYGYTF. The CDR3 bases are TGTGCCAGCAGCCACCGCCGGGACAGAAACTATGGCTACACCTTC. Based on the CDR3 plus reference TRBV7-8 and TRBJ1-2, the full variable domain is GAGVSQSPRYKVAKRGQDVALRCDPISGHVSLFWYQQALGQGPEFLTYFQNEAQLDKSGLPSDRFFAERPEGSVSTLKIQRTQQEDSAVYLCASSHRRDRNYGYTFGSGTRLTVV.

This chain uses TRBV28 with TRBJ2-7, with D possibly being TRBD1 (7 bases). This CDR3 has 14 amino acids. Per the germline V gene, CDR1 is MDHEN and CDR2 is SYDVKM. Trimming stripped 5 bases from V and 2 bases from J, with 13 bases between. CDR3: CASSGGGQTYEQYF. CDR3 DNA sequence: TGTGCCAGCAGTGGAGGGGGCCAGACCTACGAGCAGTACTTC.

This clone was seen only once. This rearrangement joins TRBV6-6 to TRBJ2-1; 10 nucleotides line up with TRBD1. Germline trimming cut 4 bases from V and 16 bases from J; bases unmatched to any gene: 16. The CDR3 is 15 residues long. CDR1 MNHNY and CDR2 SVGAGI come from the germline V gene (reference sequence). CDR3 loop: CASSSTGQGSMGGFF. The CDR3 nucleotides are TGTGCCAGCAGTTCGACGGGACAGGGGTCAATGGGAGGTTTCTTC.

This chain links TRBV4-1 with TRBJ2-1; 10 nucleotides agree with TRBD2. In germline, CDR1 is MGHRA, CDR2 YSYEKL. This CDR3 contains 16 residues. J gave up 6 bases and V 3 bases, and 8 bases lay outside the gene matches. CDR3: CASSQAGTSVFNEQFF. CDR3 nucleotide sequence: TGCGCCAGCAGCCAGGCCGGGACTAGCGTCTTCAATGAGCAGTTCTTC.

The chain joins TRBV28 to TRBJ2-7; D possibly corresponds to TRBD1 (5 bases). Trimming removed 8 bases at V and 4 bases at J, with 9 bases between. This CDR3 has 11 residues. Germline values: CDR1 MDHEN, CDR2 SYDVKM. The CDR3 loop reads CASRQFYEQYF. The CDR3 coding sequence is TGTGCCAGCCGACAGTTTTACGAGCAGTACTTC.

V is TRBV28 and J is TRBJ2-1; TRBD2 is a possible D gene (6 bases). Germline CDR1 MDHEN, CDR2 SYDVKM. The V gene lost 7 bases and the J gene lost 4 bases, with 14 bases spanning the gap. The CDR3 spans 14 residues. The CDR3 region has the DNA TGTGCCAGCACCATCTGGGGGGATTACAATGAGCAGTTCTTC. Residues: CASTIWGDYNEQFF.

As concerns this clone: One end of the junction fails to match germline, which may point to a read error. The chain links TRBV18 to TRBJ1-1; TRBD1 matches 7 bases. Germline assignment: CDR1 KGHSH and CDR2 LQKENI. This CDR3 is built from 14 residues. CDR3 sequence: CASSPSQIRDSRVF. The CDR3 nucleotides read TGTGCCAGCTCACCCTCCCAGATTCGGGACAGCCGGGTCTTT.

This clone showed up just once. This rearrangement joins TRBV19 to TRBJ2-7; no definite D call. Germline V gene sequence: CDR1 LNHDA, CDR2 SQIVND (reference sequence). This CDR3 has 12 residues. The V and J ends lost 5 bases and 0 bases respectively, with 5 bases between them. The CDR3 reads CASSPSSYEQYF. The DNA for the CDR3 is TGTGCCAGTAGTCCCAGCTCCTACGAGCAGTACTTC. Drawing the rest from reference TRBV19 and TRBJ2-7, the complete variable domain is DGGITQSPKYLFRKEGQNVTLSCEQNLNHDAMYWYRQDPGQGLRLIYYSQIVNDFQKGDIAEGYSVSREKKESFPLTVTSAQKNPTAFYLCASSPSSYEQYFGPGTRLTVT.

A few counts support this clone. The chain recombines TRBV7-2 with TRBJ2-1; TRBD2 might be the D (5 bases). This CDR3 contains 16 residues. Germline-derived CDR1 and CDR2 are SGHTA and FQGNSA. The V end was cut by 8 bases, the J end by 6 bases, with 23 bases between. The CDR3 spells CASGLDPRVRGNEQFF. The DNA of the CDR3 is TGTGCCAGCGGATTGGACCCTCGGGTACGGGGCAATGAGCAGTTCTTC.

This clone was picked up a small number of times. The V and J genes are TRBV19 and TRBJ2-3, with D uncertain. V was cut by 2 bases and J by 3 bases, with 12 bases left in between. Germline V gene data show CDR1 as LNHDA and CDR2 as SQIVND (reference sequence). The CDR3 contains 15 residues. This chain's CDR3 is CASSIKGAMTDTQYF. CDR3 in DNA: TGTGCCAGTAGTATAAAAGGAGCTATGACAGATACGCAGTATTTT.

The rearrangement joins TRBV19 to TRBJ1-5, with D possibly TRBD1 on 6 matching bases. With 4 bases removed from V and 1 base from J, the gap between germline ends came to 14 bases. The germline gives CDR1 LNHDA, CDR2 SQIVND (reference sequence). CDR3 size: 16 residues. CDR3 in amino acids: CASSNPRTASNQPQHF. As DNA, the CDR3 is TGTGCCAGTAGTAACCCTCGGACAGCCAGCAATCAGCCCCAGCATTTT.

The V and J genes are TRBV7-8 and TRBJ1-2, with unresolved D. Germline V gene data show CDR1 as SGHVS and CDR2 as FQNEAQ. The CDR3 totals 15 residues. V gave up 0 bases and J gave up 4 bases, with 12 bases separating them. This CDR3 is CASSLAASLIYGYTF. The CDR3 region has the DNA TGTGCCAGCAGCTTAGCGGCATCCTTAATCTATGGCTACACCTTC.

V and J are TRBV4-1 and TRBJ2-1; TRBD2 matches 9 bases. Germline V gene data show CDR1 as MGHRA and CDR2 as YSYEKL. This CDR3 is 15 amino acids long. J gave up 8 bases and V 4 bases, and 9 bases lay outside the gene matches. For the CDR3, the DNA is TGCGCCAGCAGCCGGAGGCTAGCGGGACTCGATGAGCAGTTCTTC. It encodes CASSRRLAGLDEQFF.

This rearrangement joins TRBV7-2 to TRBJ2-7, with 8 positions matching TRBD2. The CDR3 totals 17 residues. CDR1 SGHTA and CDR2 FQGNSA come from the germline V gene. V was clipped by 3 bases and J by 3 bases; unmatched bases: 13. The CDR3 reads CASSLESGSFRGYEQYF. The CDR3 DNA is TGTGCCAGCAGCTTGGAAAGCGGGAGTTTCCGGGGCTACGAGCAGTACTTC.